This T cell receptor (beta chain) comes out of a study of blood T cell repertoires in COVID-19. About the research overall: The study drew acute and convalescent COVID-19 samples from the United States, Italy and Spain. PBMCs, B-cell-depleted T cells, or T cells provided the cDNA or gDNA that made up the material.

Ages ranged from roughly 18 to 100 years, with residence in approximately 25 US areas. In the original processing: The assay estimated nucleated cells by amplifying reference gene primers. Clones were read by immunoSEQ multiplex PCR, and TCRdb kept only the in-frame ones, dropping some. V and J calls and clone size follow that table, whereas D and trimming were derived from the DNA. The sample includes 200,000 to 250,000 clones, less than 85% of them seen just once. The germline V gene has CDR1 MRHNA and CDR2 SNTAGT. This CDR3 has 16 amino acids. J gave up 4 bases and V 6 bases, and 12 bases lay outside the gene matches.

The source is a man aged 55 to 70 who had recovered from COVID-19. Sequencing input: PBMCs or T cells enriched from blood (not recorded which). V is TRBV6-4 and J is TRBJ1-3, with 7 nucleotides matching TRBD1. The CDR3 spells CASRETGASSGNTIYF. As DNA, the CDR3 is TGTGCCAGCAGGGAAACAGGGGCCTCTTCGGGAAACACCATATATTTT.